This T cell receptor beta chain derives from a study of cytomegalovirus exposure and HLA in healthy donors. Study-level points and caveats: HLA alleles were associated with 15,000 to 20,000 TCR beta sequences in a later analysis at 0.05 false discovery rate.

A remark on this clone: Its antigen is unknown.

Trimming took 3 bases from V and 6 from J, leaving 4 bases between them. There are 11 residues in the CDR3. Germline V lookup: CDR1 SGHTA, CDR2 FQGNSA. In the PCR, 60 Vbeta and 13 Jbeta primers were used. Libraries were prepared by immunoSEQ multiplex PCR; TCRdb keeps only in-frame clonotypes and omits some of them. The sample has tens of thousands of clones, about 80% seen once; the top ten hold approximately 1.4%. The specimen sequenced was PBMCs. This clonotype was sampled from a male donor in good health and CMV-seronegative. This chain joins TRBV7-2 and TRBJ2-3, with D unresolved. CDR3 DNA: TGTGCCAGCAGCTTTTCTGATACGCAGTATTTT. Protein sequence: CASSFSDTQYF.